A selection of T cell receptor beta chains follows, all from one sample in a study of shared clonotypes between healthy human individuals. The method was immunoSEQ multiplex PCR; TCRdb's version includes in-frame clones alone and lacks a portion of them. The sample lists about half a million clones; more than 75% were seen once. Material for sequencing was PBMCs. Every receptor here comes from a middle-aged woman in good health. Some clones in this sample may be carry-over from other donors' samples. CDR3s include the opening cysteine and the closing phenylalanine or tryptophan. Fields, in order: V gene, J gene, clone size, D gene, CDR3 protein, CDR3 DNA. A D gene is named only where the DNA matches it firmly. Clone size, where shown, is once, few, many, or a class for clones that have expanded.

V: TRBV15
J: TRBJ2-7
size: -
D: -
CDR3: CATSPSREYEQYF
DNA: TGTGCCACCAGCCCCTCCAGGGAATACGAGCAGTACTTC

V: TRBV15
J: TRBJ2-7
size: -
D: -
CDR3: CASSTGSDLRGEQYF
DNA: TGTGCCTCTTCTACGGGCAGCGACCTACGGGGCGAGCAGTACTTC

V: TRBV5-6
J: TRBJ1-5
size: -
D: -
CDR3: CASSRAGAQNQPQHF
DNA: TGTGCCAGCAGCCGCGCCGGTGCTCAAAATCAGCCCCAGCATTTT

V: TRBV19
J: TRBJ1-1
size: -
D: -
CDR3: CASSTIPGQLNTEAFF
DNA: TGTGCCAGTAGTACAATCCCGGGACAACTGAACACTGAAGCTTTCTTT

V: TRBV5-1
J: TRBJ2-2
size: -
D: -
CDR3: CASSLPGELFF
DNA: TGCGCCAGCAGCTTGCCCGGGGAGCTGTTTTTT

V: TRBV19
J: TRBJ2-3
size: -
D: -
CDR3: CASSSGGMGMGTDTQYF
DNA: TGTGCCAGTAGTTCCGGAGGGATGGGGATGGGCACAGATACGCAGTATTTT

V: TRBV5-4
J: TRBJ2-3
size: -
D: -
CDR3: CASSSAGTRSTDTQYF
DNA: TGTGCCAGCAGCTCCGCCGGGACTCGGAGCACAGATACGCAGTATTTT

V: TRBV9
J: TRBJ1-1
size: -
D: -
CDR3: CASSVVPGDEAFF
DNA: TGTGCCAGCAGCGTAGTCCCCGGGGATGAAGCTTTCTTT

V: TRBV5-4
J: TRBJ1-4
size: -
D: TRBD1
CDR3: CASSLDRGREKLFF
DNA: TGTGCCAGCAGCCTCGACAGGGGGCGGGAAAAACTGTTTTTT

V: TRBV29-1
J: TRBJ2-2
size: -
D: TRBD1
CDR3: CSAPGTGTGELFF
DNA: TGCAGCGCCCCTGGGACAGGCACCGGGGAGCTGTTTTTT

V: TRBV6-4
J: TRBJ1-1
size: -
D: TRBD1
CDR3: CASPPPPTGPLPPNTEAFF
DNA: TGTGCCAGCCCCCCCCCACCGACAGGGCCCCTACCGCCGAACACTGAAGCTTTCTTT

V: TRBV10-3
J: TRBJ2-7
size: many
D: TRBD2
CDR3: CAISETSGRYEQYF
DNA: TGTGCCATCAGTGAGACTAGCGGGAGGTACGAGCAGTACTTC

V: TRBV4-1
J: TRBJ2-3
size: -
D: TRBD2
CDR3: CASSQVILSGREAGADTQYF
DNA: TGCGCCAGCAGCCAAGTAATCCTGAGCGGGAGAGAAGCCGGGGCAGATACGCAGTATTTT

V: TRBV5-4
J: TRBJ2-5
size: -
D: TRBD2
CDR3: CASSLAGGPLGETQYF
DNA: TGTGCCAGCAGCTTAGCGGGAGGGCCCTTGGGAGAGACCCAGTACTTC

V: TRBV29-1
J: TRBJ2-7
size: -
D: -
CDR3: CSVMVYEQYF
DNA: TGCAGCGTTATGGTCTACGAGCAGTACTTC

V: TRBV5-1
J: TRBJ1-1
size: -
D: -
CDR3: CASSLGVNTEAFF
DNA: TGCGCCAGCAGCTTGGGTGTAAACACTGAAGCTTTCTTT

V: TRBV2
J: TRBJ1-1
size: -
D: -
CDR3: CASTAGFAEAFF
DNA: TGTGCCAGCACGGCAGGGTTTGCTGAAGCTTTCTTT